The TCR beta chain under discussion was sequenced for a study of technical replicates of blood from a few donors. Trimming at V came to 2 bases and at J to 2 bases, leaving 7 bases not matched to a gene. Germline V gene sequence: CDR1 SGHTA, CDR2 FQGNSA. This CDR3 is built from 16 residues. The repertoire was sequenced with immunoSEQ multiplex PCR; TCRdb's copy has only in-frame clones and lacks some. The sample lists almost 65,000 clones, 75% to 90% occurring once. The chain recombines TRBV7-2 with TRBJ2-7; 9 nucleotides match TRBD2. This clonotype originated in a human donor in good health. Some clones in this sample may be carry-over from other donors' samples. Material: PBMCs. Here the CDR3 reads CASSLRPSGTPYEQYF. The CDR3 nucleotides read TGTGCCAGCAGCTTAAGGCCTAGCGGGACCCCCTACGAGCAGTACTTC.